Below are 4 T cell receptor beta chains sequenced from a single sample in a study of OX40 agonist ivuxolimab in advanced cancers. Libraries were prepared by immunoSEQ multiplex PCR; TCRdb keeps only in-frame clonotypes and omits some of them. The table lists roughly 97,000 clones, around 90% of them singletons. Material: CD4+ or CD8+ T cells sorted from blood, obtained in a trial of the OX40 agonist ivuxolimab. Receptors were obtained from an adult with an advanced solid tumor such as melanoma, head and neck, liver or kidney cancer.

This clone showed up just once. The chain has TRBV7-6 and TRBJ2-1; 9 bases fit TRBD2. Germline CDR1 reads SGHVS; CDR2 reads FNYEAQ. This CDR3 is built from 15 residues. V lost 5 bases and J lost 2; bases outside the gene matches: 4. The CDR3 sequence: CASSLGLATYNEQFF. The DNA for the CDR3 is TGTGCCAGCAGCCTCGGACTAGCGACCTACAATGAGCAGTTCTTC.

The chain links TRBV30 to TRBJ1-6; no reliable D call. The ends were cut back, 3 bases at V and 5 bases at J, with 5 bases in the middle. Germline V gene sequence: CDR1 GTSNPN, CDR2 SVGIG (reference sequence). This CDR3 is 12 amino acids long. The CDR3 region is CAWRYNNSPLHF. As DNA, the CDR3 is TGTGCCTGGAGATACAATAATTCACCCCTCCACTTT.

The rearrangement links TRBV7-2 to TRBJ1-2; D not resolved. Germline V CDR1 and CDR2: SGHTA, FQGNSA. This CDR3 is built from 12 residues. The V gene lost 3 bases and the J gene lost 3 bases, with 5 bases spanning the gap. The CDR3 DNA follows: TGTGCCAGCAGCTTTTCTCACTATGGCTACACCTTC. Protein sequence: CASSFSHYGYTF.

The chain has TRBV5-1 and TRBJ2-1; the match to TRBD2 covers 8 bases. Germline assignment: CDR1 SGHRS and CDR2 YFSETQ. V dropped 6 bases and J dropped 7; count of bases not matched to a gene: 12. The CDR3 is 15 amino acids. The CDR3 sequence is CASTYPGGPQNEQFF. The CDR3, as DNA: TGCGCCAGCACCTATCCGGGGGGGCCGCAGAATGAGCAGTTCTTC.